One and the same sample provided the 32 T cell receptor beta chains below, sequenced in a study of blood T cell repertoires in COVID-19. TCRdb's copy holds only in-frame clones and misses some; the assay was immunoSEQ multiplex PCR. The table lists 90,000 to 120,000 clones, over 80% of them singletons. Sequencing was done on a sample of peripheral blood. These receptors all stem from a woman aged 70-85 years with acute or convalescent COVID-19.

In DNA form, the CDR3 reads TGTGCCAGCAGTACGGACCTAGCGGGAGTTCGTGAGCAGTACTTC. As protein: CASSTDLAGVREQYF. The chain couples TRBV5-4 to TRBJ2-7; 10 bases are shared with TRBD2. The CDR3 loop spans 15 amino acids. The germline V gene encodes CDR1 SGHNT and CDR2 YYREEE (reference sequence). After removal of 5 bases from V and 7 bases from J, the junction contained 12 bases not matched to a gene.

The chain employs TRBV7-3 and TRBJ1-3; D is unresolved. The CDR3 is 14 amino acids. Germline values: CDR1 SGHTA, CDR2 FQGTGA. The germline V and J ends were trimmed by 9 bases and 0 bases, with 12 bases remaining between them. CDR3 residues: CARPDTGSGNTIYF. Written as DNA, the CDR3 is TGTGCCAGACCAGACACCGGCTCTGGAAACACCATATATTTT.

The rearrangement links TRBV15 to TRBJ2-1; D uncertain. Germline V lookup: CDR1 LNHNV, CDR2 YYDKDF (reference sequence). Trimming stripped 3 bases from V and 0 bases from J, with 9 bases between. This CDR3 region has 15 residues. CDR3: CATSRMYSSYNEQFF. CDR3 DNA sequence: TGTGCCACCAGCAGGATGTACAGCTCCTACAATGAGCAGTTCTTC.

The J gene is TRBJ1-5, the V gene TRBV21-1; TRBD1 is the table's D call, not checked against the DNA. TRBV21-1 is labeled a pseudogene. The CDR3 spans 15 residues. CDR3 amino acids: CASSTDRVWNQPQHF. The CDR3 region has the DNA TGTGCCAGCAGCACAGACAGGGTGTGGAATCAGCCCCAGCATTTT.

V is TRBV5-5 and J is TRBJ2-2, with D perhaps TRBD2 (5 bases). CDR1 is SGHKS, CDR2 YYEKEE, per germline (reference sequence). Trimming cost V 2 bases and J 4 bases, with 12 bases left between them. The CDR3 length is 15 residues. For the CDR3, the DNA is TGTGCCAGCAGCTTCCCTAGCAGCGGCACCGGGGAGCTGTTTTTT. Its translation: CASSFPSSGTGELFF. The full variable domain, rest sourced from reference TRBV5-5 and TRBJ2-2, is DAGVTQSPTHLIKTRGQQVTLRCSPISGHKSVSWYQQVLGQGPQFIFQYYEKEERGRGNFPDRFSARQFPNYSSELNVNALLLGDSALYLCASSFPSSGTGELFFGEGSRLTVL.

The chain uses TRBV10-3 and TRBJ1-2; the match to TRBD1 covers 7 bases. V gave up 3 bases and J gave up 3 bases; unmatched junction bases: 10. The CDR3 contains 16 residues. CDR1 is ENHRY and CDR2 is SYGVKD in the germline V gene. The CDR3, as DNA: TGTGCCATCAGTGAATTTACTGGGCAGGGGGACTATGGCTACACCTTC. Protein product: CAISEFTGQGDYGYTF.

The chain carries TRBV27 and TRBJ2-4, with TRBD2 identical over 8 bases. This CDR3 comprises 15 residues. V was clipped by 6 bases and J by 1 base; unmatched bases: 5. In germline, CDR1 is MNHEY, CDR2 SMNVEV (reference sequence). The CDR3 region has the DNA TGTGCCAGCAGCCGGGGGGGGGTGGCCAAAAACATTCAGTACTTC. It codes for CASSRGGVAKNIQYF.

The rearrangement uses TRBV28 and TRBJ1-2; a weak D match, TRBD1 (6 bases). The CDR3 has 14 amino acids. Germline CDR1 and CDR2: MDHEN and SYDVKM. The V end lost 5 bases, the J end lost 7 bases, and 17 bases lay between the germline ends. CDR3 amino acids: CASSHITGKVGYTF. In DNA form, the CDR3 reads TGTGCCAGCAGTCATATAACAGGGAAGGTTGGCTACACCTTC.

The CDR3 DNA sequence: TGTGCCAGTAGCGGGGGGGCTAACTACAATGAGCAGTTCTTC. This gives the protein CASSGGANYNEQFF. J is TRBJ2-1 and V is TRBV19; 8 nucleotides line up with TRBD2. V lost 6 bases, J lost 3 bases, and 4 bases stayed unmatched. This CDR3 has 14 amino acids. Germline V gives CDR1 LNHDA, CDR2 SQIVND (reference sequence).

V usage is TRBV19 and J usage is TRBJ1-6, with 7 bases lining up with TRBD1. The germline CDR1 and CDR2 sequences are LNHDA and SQIVND (reference sequence). Germline trimming cut 5 bases from V and 10 bases from J; bases unmatched to any gene: 14. The CDR3 is 16 residues long. CDR3 in DNA: TGTGCCAGTAGTGCCCAGGGACAGCGTATTGACTCACCCCTCCACTTT. This translates into CASSAQGQRIDSPLHF.

This clone was found a few times. The chain links TRBV19 to TRBJ1-6; 7 bases align to TRBD1. This CDR3 has 15 amino acids. Germline V gene data show CDR1 as LNHDA and CDR2 as SQIVND (reference sequence). J lost 11 bases, V lost 5 bases, and 12 bases had no gene match. This CDR3 reads CASSVGGEAFTPLHF. The DNA of the CDR3 is TGTGCCAGTAGTGTAGGGGGCGAGGCTTTCACACCCCTCCACTTT.

This clone was observed once. This chain uses TRBV7-2 with TRBJ1-4; D possibly corresponds to TRBD1 (6 bases). The CDR3 runs 14 residues. The germline CDR1 and CDR2 sequences are SGHTA and FQGNSA. The ends were cut back, 5 bases at V and 4 bases at J, with 11 bases in the middle. CDR3 coding DNA: TGTGCCAGCAGCAAGGACAGAGATAATGAAAAACTGTTTTTT. Translation: CASSKDRDNEKLFF. The full variable domain, in which reference TRBV7-2 and TRBJ1-4 provide the parts outside the CDR3, is GAGVSQSPSNKVTEKGKDVELRCDPISGHTALYWYRQSLGQGLEFLIYFQGNSAPDKSGLPSDRFSAERTGGSVSTLTIQRTQQEDSAVYLCASSKDRDNEKLFFGSGTQLSVL.

The V call is TRBV4-3, the J call TRBJ1-2, with TRBD1 matching over 8 bases. Trimming at V came to 3 bases and at J to 2 bases, leaving 5 bases not matched to a gene. Germline loops: CDR1 LGHNA, CDR2 YSLEER. The CDR3 is made up of 15 amino acids. In DNA form, the CDR3 reads TGCGCCAGCAGCCAGGAATGGACAGGGAACTATGGCTACACCTTC. It translates to CASSQEWTGNYGYTF.

Written as DNA, the CDR3 is TGTGCCAGCAGCTTAGGCCCCCAGGGGGAAGGCTACACCTTC. Amino acid sequence: CASSLGPQGEGYTF. The V call is TRBV7-2, the J call TRBJ1-2, with 7 bases identical to TRBD1. The CDR3 contains 14 residues. CDR1 is SGHTA, CDR2 FQGNSA, per germline. V gave up 1 base and J gave up 8 bases; unmatched junction bases: 7.

Regarding this clone: Other DNA sequences from this sample encode an identical CDR3 as well. V is TRBV7-9 and J is TRBJ2-3, with no clear D. This CDR3 has 14 amino acids. Germline CDR1 reads SEHNR; CDR2 reads FQNEAQ (reference sequence). V was trimmed by 1 base and J by 0 bases, leaving 5 bases between them. This CDR3 reads CASSLGLSTDTQYF. DNA for the CDR3: TGTGCCAGCAGCTTAGGGCTGAGCACAGATACGCAGTATTTT. The variable domain in full, with the rest retrieved from reference TRBV7-9 and TRBJ2-3, is DTGVSQNPRHKITKRGQNVTFRCDPISEHNRLYWYRQTLGQGPEFLTYFQNEAQLEKSRLLSDRFSAERPKGSFSTLEIQRTEQGDSAMYLCASSLGLSTDTQYFGPGTRLTVL.

This clone was counted a single time. This chain uses TRBV19 with TRBJ2-7; TRBD1 agrees at 10 bases. CDR3 length: 16 residues. Germline CDR1 and CDR2: LNHDA and SQIVND (reference sequence). The trim removed 5 bases at V and 2 bases at J, leaving 9 bases unmatched. The CDR3 region is CASSEGQGLETYEQYF. The CDR3 DNA sequence: TGTGCCAGTAGTGAGGGACAGGGGTTAGAAACCTACGAGCAGTACTTC.

The chain links TRBV7-3 to TRBJ2-2; 8 bases align to TRBD2. This CDR3 has 17 amino acids. J lost 7 bases, V lost 4 bases, and 14 bases had no gene match. Germline V gene data show CDR1 as SGHTA and CDR2 as FQGTGA. DNA for the CDR3: TGTGCCAGCAGCTATCAAGGACTAGCCGGCCGCGGCGGGGAGCTGTTTTTT. Encoded protein: CASSYQGLAGRGGELFF.

The V call is TRBV6-2 or TRBV6-3, the J call TRBJ2-5, with D possibly TRBD1 on 7 matching bases. This CDR3 comprises 14 residues. The germline V gene encodes CDR1 MNHEY and CDR2 SVGEGT. Trimming stripped 6 bases from V and 5 bases from J, with 16 bases between. This CDR3 reads CASSHGGQWETQYF. CDR3 DNA sequence: TGTGCCAGCAGCCACGGGGGACAGTGGGAGACCCAGTACTTC.

The rearrangement joins TRBV6-1 to TRBJ2-7; D uncertain. Trimming shortened V by 1 base and J by 9 bases, and 10 bases separated the two germline ends. Germline V gene data show CDR1 as MNHNS and CDR2 as SASEGT. The CDR3 has 12 amino acids. The DNA for the CDR3 is TGTGCCAGCAGTGAAGATGTAACTGGGCAGTACGTC. Amino acids: CASSEDVTGQYV.

The chain has TRBV5-1 and TRBJ1-2; no firm D call. This CDR3 spans 14 amino acids. The germline V gene encodes CDR1 SGHRS and CDR2 YFSETQ. Trimming removed 1 base at V and 4 bases at J, with 11 bases between. DNA for the CDR3: TGCGCCAGCAGCTTGAATAATGCTATCTATGGCTACACCTTC. Translating it yields CASSLNNAIYGYTF.

There are a few counts of this clone. The chain is built from TRBV9 and TRBJ1-1, with TRBD1 identical over 7 bases. Per germline, CDR1 SGDLS and CDR2 YYNGEE. This CDR3 region has 17 residues. With 0 bases clipped from V and 1 base from J, the junction kept 9 bases outside the gene matches. CDR3: CASSVVTGELSNTEAFF. The DNA of the CDR3 is TGTGCCAGCAGCGTAGTTACAGGGGAGCTATCGAACACTGAAGCTTTCTTT.

V gene TRBV5-4 combines with J gene TRBJ2-3, with 9 nucleotides matching TRBD2. Germline CDR1 reads SGHNT; CDR2 reads YYREEE (reference sequence). The CDR3 length is 16 residues. V gave up 0 bases and J gave up 4 bases; unmatched junction bases: 6. As DNA, the CDR3 is TGTGCCAGCAGCTTGGAGGGCGGGGGGGCTGCAGATACGCAGTATTTT. Encoded protein: CASSLEGGGAADTQYF.

The V and J genes are TRBV19 and TRBJ1-5; 9 positions agree with TRBD1. V shed 5 bases, J shed 4 bases, and the junction held 9 bases outside the gene matches. This CDR3 has 16 amino acids. From germline, CDR1 is LNHDA and CDR2 SQIVND (reference sequence). The CDR3 nucleotides are TGTGCCAGTAGTTCCCTCGGACAGGGGAGAAATCAGCCCCAGCATTTT. As protein: CASSSLGQGRNQPQHF.

Remarks on this clone: This sample also contains other DNA sequences that code for the same CDR3. The V gene is TRBV3-1 (or the pseudogene TRBV3-2), the J gene TRBJ1-6; D uncertain. Germline CDR1 LGHDT, CDR2 YNNKEL (reference sequence). This CDR3 contains 15 residues. Between the trimmed V and J ends, which lost 1 base and 0 bases, there was a span of 4 bases. The DNA of the CDR3 is TGTGCCAGCAGCCAAGGGAGCTCCTATAATTCACCCCTCCACTTT. Protein sequence: CASSQGSSYNSPLHF.

The rearrangement joins TRBV7-8 to TRBJ2-1, with TRBD2 identical over 10 bases. J was trimmed by 6 bases and V by 5 bases; bases with no gene match: 4. Germline lookup yields CDR1 SGHVS and CDR2 FQNEAQ. The CDR3 runs to 14 residues. CDR3 in amino acids: CASSRLAGPNEQFF. The CDR3, as DNA: TGTGCCAGCAGCCGACTAGCGGGTCCCAATGAGCAGTTCTTC.

This clone was detected only once. This chain joins TRBV6-4 and TRBJ1-1, with 8 nucleotides matching TRBD1. This CDR3 contains 13 residues. CDR1 is MRHNA, CDR2 SNTAGT, per germline. V lost 6 bases and J lost 4; bases outside the gene matches: 4. The CDR3 is CASSQGASTEAFF. CDR3 DNA: TGTGCCAGCAGCCAGGGGGCTAGCACTGAAGCTTTCTTT.

This clone was seen once. The chain joins TRBV18 to TRBJ2-4; 8 nucleotides agree with TRBD1. Germline V CDR1 and CDR2: KGHSH, LQKENI. V lost 3 bases to trimming and J lost 6 bases; unmatched junction nucleotides: 1. The CDR3 is 13 amino acids. The CDR3 DNA sequence: TGTGCCAGCTCACCGGGACAGGCAAACATTCAGTACTTC. It specifies CASSPGQANIQYF.

The chain has TRBV7-2 and TRBJ1-2; 10 nucleotides align to TRBD1. The CDR3 covers 15 residues. V shed 5 bases and J 3 bases; nucleotides not matched to a gene: 6. Germline CDR1 is SGHTA and CDR2 is FQGNSA. The CDR3 coding sequence is TGTGCCAGCAGCGGCCGGACAGGGGGGTACTATGGCTACACCTTC. Amino acids: CASSGRTGGYYGYTF.

The chain is built from TRBV10-3 and TRBJ2-7; possible D gene TRBD2, 6 bases. The V end was cut by 0 bases, the J end by 0 bases, with 9 bases between. This CDR3 is built from 15 residues. Germline V CDR1 and CDR2: ENHRY, SYGVKD. CDR3 sequence (DNA): TGTGCCATCAGTGAGTCCTTGACTAGCTCCTACGAGCAGTACTTC. The encoded protein is CAISESLTSSYEQYF.

The chain combines TRBV9 with TRBJ1-5; no clear D. V lost 0 bases and J 9 bases, leaving 10 bases between the germline ends. The CDR3 contains 13 residues. The germline CDR1 and CDR2 sequences are SGDLS and YYNGEE. The CDR3 protein is CASSVDSGRPQHF. CDR3 coding DNA: TGTGCCAGCAGCGTAGACAGTGGGAGGCCCCAGCATTTT. Filled out from reference TRBV9 and TRBJ1-5, the complete variable domain reads DSGVTQTPKHLITATGQRVTLRCSPRSGDLSVYWYQQSLDQGLQFLIQYYNGEERAKGNILERFSAQQFPDLHSELNLSSLELGDSALYFCASSVDSGRPQHFGDGTRLSIL.

This clone has a single count. V and J are TRBV9 and TRBJ2-7, with 7 bases matching TRBD2. V was pared by 0 bases and J by 4 bases, with 7 bases of the junction left unmatched. This CDR3 is 15 amino acids long. From germline, CDR1 is SGDLS and CDR2 YYNGEE. DNA of the CDR3: TGTGCCAGCAGCGTAGCTGGGGGGGTCGAGTACGAGCAGTACTTC. Its protein is CASSVAGGVEYEQYF.

J is TRBJ2-7 and V is TRBV6-5; 13 nucleotides align to TRBD2. In germline, CDR1 is MNHEY, CDR2 SVGAGI. Trimming removed 7 bases from V and 5 bases from J; junction bases left unmatched: 5. The CDR3 has 14 residues. The CDR3 region has the DNA TGTGCCAGCACCGGACTAGCGGGAGCCGACGAGCAGTACTTC. Protein: CASTGLAGADEQYF.